This T cell receptor (beta chain) came from a study of graft-versus-host responses after intestinal transplantation. Study details: All recipients got anti-thymocyte globulin induction, then tacrolimus and steroids for roughly 3 years.

Libraries were prepared by immunoSEQ multiplex PCR; TCRdb keeps only in-frame clonotypes and omits some of them. In the table there are roughly 16,000 clones, around 63% of which are singletons. For this clone: Its specificity is unknown.

General study points: Some patients had graft-donor T cell macrochimerism. In their allografts, the ratios of graft-versus-host to host-versus-graft T cell clones were high. Recipient marrow harbored GvH clones, some of which surfaced first in ileum or blood.

V lost 3 bases, J lost 8 bases, and 17 bases lay in between. The CDR3 sequence is 14 residues long. Per germline, CDR1 SGDLS and CDR2 YYNGEE. The starting material, graft tissue, was processed to release intraepithelial and lamina propria lymphocytes. The V call is TRBV9, the J call TRBJ1-2; D is unresolved. Sequencing was performed on ileum tissue, taken 524 days after transplant. The clonotype comes from a human patient who received an intestinal transplant, so some T cells may come from the graft donor. CDR3: CASSAHNVLSGYTF. Written as DNA, the CDR3 is TGTGCCAGCAGCGCCCACAACGTTCTTAGCGGCTACACCTTC.